This record looks at one T cell receptor beta chain sequence and its context. Its antigen is currently unknown. This sample was taken from a study of pediatric ulcerative colitis. The rectum was sampled with one to two pinch biopsies at colonoscopy. The diagnostic colonoscopy in ulcerative colitis patients preceded any immunosuppressive treatment. Findings and caveats of the study: Blood-rectal clonal overlap within each person was significantly higher in ulcerative colitis patients than controls. In rectum, acute severe colitis had expanded clones and less diversity.

Sequencing was at survey level. Using immunoSEQ multiplex PCR, the repertoire was profiled, and TCRdb retains in-frame clones only, with some absent. This table holds tens of thousands of clones, about 71% found once. This TCR came from a boy younger than 18 with severe ulcerative colitis. Input material: gut tissue.

CDR3 nucleotide sequence: TGCGCCAGCAGCCAAGATCTGGGACAAGGGGCCGATGAGCAGTTCTTC. Translation: CASSQDLGQGADEQFF. The rearrangement uses TRBV4-3 and TRBJ2-1; a possible D gene is TRBD1 (6 bases). Germline V gives CDR1 LGHNA, CDR2 YSLEER. V lost 0 bases, J lost 8 bases, and 17 bases lay in between. CDR3 length equals 16 residues.